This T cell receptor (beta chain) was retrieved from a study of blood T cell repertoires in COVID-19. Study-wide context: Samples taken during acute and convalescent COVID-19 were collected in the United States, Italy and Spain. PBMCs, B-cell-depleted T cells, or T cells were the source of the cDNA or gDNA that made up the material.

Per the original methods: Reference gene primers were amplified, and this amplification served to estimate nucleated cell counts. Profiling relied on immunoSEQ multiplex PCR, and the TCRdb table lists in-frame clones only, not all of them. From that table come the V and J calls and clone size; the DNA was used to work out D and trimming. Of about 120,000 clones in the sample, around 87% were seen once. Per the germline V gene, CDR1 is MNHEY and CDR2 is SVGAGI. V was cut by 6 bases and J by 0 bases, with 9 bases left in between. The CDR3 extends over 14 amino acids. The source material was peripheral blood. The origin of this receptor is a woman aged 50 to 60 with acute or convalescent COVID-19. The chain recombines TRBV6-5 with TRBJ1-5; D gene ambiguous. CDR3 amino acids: CASRPLYSNQPQHF. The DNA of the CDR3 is TGTGCCAGCAGACCCCTCTATAGCAATCAGCCCCAGCATTTT.